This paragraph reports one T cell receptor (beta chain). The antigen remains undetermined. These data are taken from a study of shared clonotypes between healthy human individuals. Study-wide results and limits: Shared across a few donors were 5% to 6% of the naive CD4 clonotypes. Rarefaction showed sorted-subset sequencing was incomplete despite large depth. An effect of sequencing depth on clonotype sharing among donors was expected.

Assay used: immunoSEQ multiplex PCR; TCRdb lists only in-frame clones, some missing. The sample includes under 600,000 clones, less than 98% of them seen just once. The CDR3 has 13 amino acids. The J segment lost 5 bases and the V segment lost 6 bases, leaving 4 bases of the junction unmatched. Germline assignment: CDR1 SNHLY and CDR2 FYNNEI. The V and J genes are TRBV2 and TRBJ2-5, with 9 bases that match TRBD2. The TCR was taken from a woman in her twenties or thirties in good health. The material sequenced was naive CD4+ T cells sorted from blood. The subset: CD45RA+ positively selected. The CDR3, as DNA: TGTGCCAGCAGCGGGACTAGCTGGGAGACCCAGTACTTC. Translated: CASSGTSWETQYF.